The rows below give T cell receptor beta chains drawn from one sample of a study of blood T cell repertoires in COVID-19. Assay used: immunoSEQ multiplex PCR; TCRdb lists only in-frame clones, some missing. Of more than 200,000 clones listed, around 85% are singletons. Sequenced: peripheral blood. These receptors were obtained from a woman between 45 and 60 years old with acute or convalescent COVID-19. Each CDR3 is given without its conserved first and last residue.

v_call | cdr3_aa
TRBV19 | ASSVASIPYNEQF
TRBV7-2 | ASSLLGLETQY
TRBV25-1 | ASSYPDYYEQY
TRBV11-3 | ASSLDGGRPDNEQF
TRBV7-9 | ASSLATLGAVNEKLF
TRBV12-5 | ASGLTRGADTQY
TRBV5-6 | ASSVQNTEAF
TRBV7-2 | ASSSDRTNEQF
TRBV19 | ASSLTGTENTEAF
TRBV6-5 | ASSPGQLFNEQF
TRBV19 | ASSIGQAGGWETQY
TRBV29-1 | SVSGGMNTEAF
TRBV18 | ASSPRDGRTSPPIGELF
TRBV12-5 | ASATGAGNYGYT
TRBV19 | ASSNPGQETQY
TRBV9 | ASSVDEGTTYEQY
TRBV24-1 | ATEGSGVGDTGELF
TRBV7-2 | ASELGGGDTQY
TRBV6-5 | ASSTSGGPSTQY
TRBV4-3 | ASSQEGPGRTGMNTEAF
TRBV30 | AWRTRDRANSPLH
TRBV11-2 | ASSIYGGAIGELF
TRBV3-1/TRBV3-2 | ASSQARFTEAF
TRBV4-2 | ASSQDLGSLDNEQF
TRBV5-1 | ASSTAVETGVST
TRBV4-2 | ASSQPGQEIDTGELF
TRBV6-4 | ASSEQGAGGYT
TRBV2 | ASSGTYNEQF
TRBV15 | ATSRPGTELYGYT
TRBV5-6 | ASSFGTGGFGQPQH
TRBV3-1/TRBV3-2 | ASSHLEYEQY